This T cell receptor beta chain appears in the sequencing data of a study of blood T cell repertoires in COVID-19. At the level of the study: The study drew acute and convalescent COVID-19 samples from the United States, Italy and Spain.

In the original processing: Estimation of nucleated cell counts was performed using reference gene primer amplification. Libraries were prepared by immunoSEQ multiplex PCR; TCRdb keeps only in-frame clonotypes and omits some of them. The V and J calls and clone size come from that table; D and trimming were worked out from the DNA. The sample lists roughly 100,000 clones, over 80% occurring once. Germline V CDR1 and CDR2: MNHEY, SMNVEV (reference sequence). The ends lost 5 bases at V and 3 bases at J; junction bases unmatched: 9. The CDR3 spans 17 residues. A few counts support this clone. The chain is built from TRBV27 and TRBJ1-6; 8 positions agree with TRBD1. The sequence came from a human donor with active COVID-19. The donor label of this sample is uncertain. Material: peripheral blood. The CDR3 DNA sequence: TGTGCCAGCAGTCCGGGAGGACAGGGAGGCTATAATTCACCCCTCCACTTT. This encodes CASSPGGQGGYNSPLHF.